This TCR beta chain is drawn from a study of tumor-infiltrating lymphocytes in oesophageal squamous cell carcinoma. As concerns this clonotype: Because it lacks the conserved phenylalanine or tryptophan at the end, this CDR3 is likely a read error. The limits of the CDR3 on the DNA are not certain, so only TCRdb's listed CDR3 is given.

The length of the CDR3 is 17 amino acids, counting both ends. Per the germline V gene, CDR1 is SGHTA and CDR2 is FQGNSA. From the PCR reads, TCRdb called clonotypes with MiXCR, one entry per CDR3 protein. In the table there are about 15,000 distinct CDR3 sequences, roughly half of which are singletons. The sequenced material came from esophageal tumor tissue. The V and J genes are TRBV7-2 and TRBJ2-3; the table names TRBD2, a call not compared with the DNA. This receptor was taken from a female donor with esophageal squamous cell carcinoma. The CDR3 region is CASSSGLVGYNEQYFGN.